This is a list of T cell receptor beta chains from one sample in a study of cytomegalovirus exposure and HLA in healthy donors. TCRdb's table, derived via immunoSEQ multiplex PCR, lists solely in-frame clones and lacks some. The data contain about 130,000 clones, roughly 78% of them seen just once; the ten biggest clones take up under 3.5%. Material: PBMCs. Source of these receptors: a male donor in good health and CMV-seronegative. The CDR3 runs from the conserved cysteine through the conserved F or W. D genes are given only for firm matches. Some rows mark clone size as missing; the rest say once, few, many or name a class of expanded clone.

TGCGCCAGCAGCTGGGGACAGGCAGGCACTGAAGCTTTCTTT CASSWGQAGTEAFF TRBD1 TRBJ1-1 . TRBV4-1
TGTGCCAGCGGTCAGGGGACTAGCTACAATGAGCAGTTCTTC CASGQGTSYNEQFF TRBD2 TRBJ2-1 once TRBV7-9
TGTGCCAGCAGCATTAGCGGGGGGAACACAGATACGCAGTATTTT CASSISGGNTDTQYF TRBD2 TRBJ2-3 once TRBV7-2
TGTGCCAGCAGTTTAATCGTCCGGGGTAGGAATTCACCCCTCCACTTT CASSLIVRGRNSPLHF . TRBJ1-6 . TRBV27
TGTGCCAGTAGTATCCTCAGTAATAGCAATCAGCCCCAGCATTTT CASSILSNSNQPQHF . TRBJ1-5 . TRBV19
TGTGCCAGCAGCTTGGAGGGTAGCGGGCTTTACAATGAGCAGTTCTTC CASSLEGSGLYNEQFF TRBD2 TRBJ2-1 . TRBV5-6
TGTGCCAGCAGCCGAACAGGGTTTGAGCAGTTCTTC CASSRTGFEQFF . TRBJ2-1 . TRBV13
TGCGCCAGCACCGGGACAGGGCCCTACGAGCAGTACTTC CASTGTGPYEQYF TRBD1 TRBJ2-7 . TRBV5-1
TGTGCCAGCAGTGAATTGGCGGGGGGGCCAGATACGCAGTATTTT CASSELAGGPDTQYF TRBD2 TRBJ2-3 few TRBV6-1
TGTGCCAGCAGTGGAGACAGGGGAAGCTCTGGAAACACCATATATTTT CASSGDRGSSGNTIYF TRBD1 TRBJ1-3 once TRBV28
TGTGCCAGCAGCTTATTCCCGCTAGCGGGGGCTTTTGGCTCCTACAATGAGCAGTTCTTC CASSLFPLAGAFGSYNEQFF TRBD2 TRBJ2-1 . TRBV7-3
TGTGCCAGCAGTTTTGGGCTCCCAGGAAACACCATATATTTT CASSFGLPGNTIYF . TRBJ1-3 . TRBV28
TGTGCCAGCAGCCCCTTGCCCATGGAGGGAAACACCATATATTTT CASSPLPMEGNTIYF . TRBJ1-3 . TRBV5-4
TGTGCCAGCAGCCAAGAATTTGAAGGGGGCTTCTTTTCACCCCTCCACTTT CASSQEFEGGFFSPLHF TRBD1 TRBJ1-6 once TRBV4-2
TGTGCCAGCAGCGTAGCGGCTAGCGACTACGAGCAGTACTTC CASSVAASDYEQYF . TRBJ2-7 . TRBV9
TGTGCCAGCAGTGAATCATGGACAGGGAATCAGCCCCAGCATTTT CASSESWTGNQPQHF TRBD1 TRBJ1-5 medium-sized TRBV25-1